This T cell receptor (beta chain) was captured by sequencing in a study of T cell repertoires in cytomegalovirus infection. Study as a whole: CMV infection together with matching HLA type was indicated by public TCR beta signatures.

This clonotype was observed many times. Its specificity is unknown. Germline CDR1 SEHNR, CDR2 FQNEAQ (reference sequence). This CDR3 is 15 amino acids long. The germline V and J ends were trimmed by 3 bases and 4 bases, with 15 bases remaining between them. Findings and limits, study-wide: In two of eight donors, the top clonotype was HLA-C-restricted CMV-specific. Carriers of CMV and the relevant HLA type were discriminated by public TCR beta frequency.

TCRdb used MiXCR to reprocess the reads, holding one entry per CDR3 protein. The sample has about 230,000 distinct CDR3 sequences, roughly 22% seen once. The TCR originated in a human donor in good health (CMV status not recorded). Some clones in this sample may be carry-over from other donors' samples. The sample comprised CD8+ T cells from PBMCs. The chain is built from TRBV7-9 and TRBJ1-1; D may be TRBD1 (5 bases). The CDR3 here is CASSFTGGPFTEAFF. The DNA of the CDR3 is TGTGCCAGCAGCTTCACCGGGGGACCGTTCACTGAAGCTTTCTTT.